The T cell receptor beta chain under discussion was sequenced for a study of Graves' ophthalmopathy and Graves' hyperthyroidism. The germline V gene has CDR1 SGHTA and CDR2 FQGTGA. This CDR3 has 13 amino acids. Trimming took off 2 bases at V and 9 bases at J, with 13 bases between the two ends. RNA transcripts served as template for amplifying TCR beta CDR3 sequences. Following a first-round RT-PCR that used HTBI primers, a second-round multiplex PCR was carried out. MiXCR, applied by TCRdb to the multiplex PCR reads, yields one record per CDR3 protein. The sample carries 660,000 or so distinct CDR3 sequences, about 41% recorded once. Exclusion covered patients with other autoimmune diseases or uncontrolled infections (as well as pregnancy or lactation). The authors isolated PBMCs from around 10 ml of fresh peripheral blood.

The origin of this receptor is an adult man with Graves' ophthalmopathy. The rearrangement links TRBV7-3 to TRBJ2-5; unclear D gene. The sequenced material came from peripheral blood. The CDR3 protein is CASSLGEDQPQYF. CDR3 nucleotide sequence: TGTGCCAGCAGCTTAGGTGAAGATCAGCCCCAGTACTTC. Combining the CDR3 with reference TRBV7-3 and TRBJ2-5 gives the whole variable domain GAGVSQTPSNKVTEKGKYVELRCDPISGHTALYWYRQSLGQGPEFLIYFQGTGAADDSGLPNDRFFAVRPEGSVSTLKIQRTERGDSAVYLCASSLGEDQPQYFGPGTRLLVL.